A selection of T cell receptor beta chains follows, all from one sample in a study of CXCR3-negative and CXCR3-positive naive CD8 T cells. TCRdb re-called the 5' RACE reads and catalogs CDR3 proteins one per entry, DNA excluded. The listing contains about 130,000 distinct CDR3 sequences. The sequenced sample consisted of naive CXCR3+ CD8+ T cells from blood. Receptors originate from a human donor in good health. Some clones in this sample may be carry-over from other donors' samples. The CDR3 runs from the conserved cysteine through the conserved F or W.

j_call: TRBJ2-7
v_call: TRBV20-1
cdr3_aa: CSARVSSGDPYEQYF

j_call: TRBJ2-7
v_call: TRBV7-9
cdr3_aa: CASSPLQGGTGVNSYEQYF

j_call: TRBJ2-2
v_call: TRBV7-7
cdr3_aa: CPSSSANTGELFF

j_call: TRBJ2-1
v_call: TRBV27
cdr3_aa: CASSFRQTFYNEQFF

j_call: TRBJ2-1
v_call: TRBV4-3
cdr3_aa: CASSLTSGEVNEQFF

j_call: TRBJ2-1
v_call: TRBV9
cdr3_aa: CASSPWDRVDEQFF

j_call: TRBJ2-3
v_call: TRBV29-1
cdr3_aa: CSVTIPGQGQGDTQYF

j_call: TRBJ1-4
v_call: TRBV6-1
cdr3_aa: CATSLAGQAPEKLFF

j_call: TRBJ2-1
v_call: TRBV2
cdr3_aa: CASRIRGSHNEQFF

j_call: TRBJ2-2
v_call: TRBV29-1
cdr3_aa: CSVKGESANTGELFF

j_call: TRBJ1-3
v_call: TRBV6-1
cdr3_aa: CASSELENTIYF

j_call: TRBJ2-7
v_call: TRBV4-2
cdr3_aa: CASSQGASDTYEQYF